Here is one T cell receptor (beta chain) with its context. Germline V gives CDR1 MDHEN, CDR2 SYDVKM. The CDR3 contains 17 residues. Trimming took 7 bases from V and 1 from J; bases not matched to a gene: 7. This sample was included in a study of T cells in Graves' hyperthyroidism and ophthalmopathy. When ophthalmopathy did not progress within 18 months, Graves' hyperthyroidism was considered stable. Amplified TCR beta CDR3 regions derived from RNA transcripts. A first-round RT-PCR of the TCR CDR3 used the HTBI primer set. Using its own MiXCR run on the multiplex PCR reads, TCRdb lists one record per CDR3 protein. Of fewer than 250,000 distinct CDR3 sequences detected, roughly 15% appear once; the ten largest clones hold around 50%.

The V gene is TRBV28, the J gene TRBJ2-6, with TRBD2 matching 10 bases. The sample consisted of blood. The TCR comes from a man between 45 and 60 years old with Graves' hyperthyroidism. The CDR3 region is CASNRLAGVSGANVLTF. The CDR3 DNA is TGTGCCAGCAACCGCCTAGCGGGAGTATCTGGGGCCAACGTCCTGACTTTC. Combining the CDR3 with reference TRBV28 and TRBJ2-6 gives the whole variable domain DVKVTQSSRYLVKRTGEKVFLECVQDMDHENMFWYRQDPGLGLRLIYFSYDVKMKEKGDIPEGYSVSREKKERFSLILESASTNQTSMYLCASNRLAGVSGANVLTFGAGSRLTVL.